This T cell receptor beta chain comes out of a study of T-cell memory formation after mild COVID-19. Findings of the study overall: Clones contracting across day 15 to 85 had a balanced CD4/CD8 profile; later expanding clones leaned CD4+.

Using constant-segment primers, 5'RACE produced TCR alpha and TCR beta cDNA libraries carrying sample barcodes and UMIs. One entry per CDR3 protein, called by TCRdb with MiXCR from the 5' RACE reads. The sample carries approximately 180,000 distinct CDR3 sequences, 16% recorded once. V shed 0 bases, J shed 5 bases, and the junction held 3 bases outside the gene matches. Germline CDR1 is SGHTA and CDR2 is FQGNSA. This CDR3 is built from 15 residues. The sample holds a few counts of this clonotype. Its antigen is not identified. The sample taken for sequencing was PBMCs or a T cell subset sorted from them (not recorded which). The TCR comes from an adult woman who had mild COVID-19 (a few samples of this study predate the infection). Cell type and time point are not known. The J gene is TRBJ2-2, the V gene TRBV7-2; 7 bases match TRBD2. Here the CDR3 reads CASSLASGGTGELFF. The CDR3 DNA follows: TGTGCCAGCAGCTTAGCTTCGGGGGGTACCGGGGAGCTGTTTTTT.